A selection of T cell receptor beta chains follows, all from one sample in a study of blood T cell repertoires in COVID-19. Method: immunoSEQ multiplex PCR; TCRdb's copy keeps in-frame clones and lacks some. This sample has a few hundred thousand clones, with roughly 87% found just once. Material: PBMCs or T cells enriched from blood (not recorded which). The source of these receptors is a woman between 25 and 40 years old who had recovered from COVID-19. CDR3s include the opening cysteine and the closing phenylalanine or tryptophan. A D gene is named only where the DNA matches it firmly. Clone size appears in some rows only: once, few, many, or a class for an expanded clone.

NA	TRBV19	NA	TRBJ2-6	CASSIQALRGTYSGANVLTF	TGTGCCAGTAGTATCCAGGCTCTACGGGGGACGTACTCTGGGGCCAACGTCCTGACTTTC
few	TRBV2	NA	TRBJ2-7	CASTPSGEQYF	TGTGCCAGCACCCCTTCGGGCGAGCAGTACTTC
NA	TRBV4-3	NA	TRBJ2-5	CASSHGLEGETQYF	TGCGCCAGCAGCCACGGACTTGAAGGGGAGACCCAGTACTTC
NA	TRBV10-3	NA	TRBJ2-3	CAISEFSDTQYF	TGTGCCATCAGTGAGTTCTCGGATACGCAGTATTTT
NA	TRBV9	NA	TRBJ2-3	CASSERLAPDTQYF	TGTGCCAGCAGCGAGCGTCTAGCCCCCGATACGCAGTATTTT
NA	TRBV9	NA	TRBJ1-3	CASSGNGQGRRNTIYF	TGTGCCAGCAGCGGCAACGGGCAGGGCCGCAGAAACACCATATATTTT
NA	TRBV7-9	NA	TRBJ2-5	CASSLGGSGTQYF	TGTGCCAGCAGCCTGGGCGGGTCGGGGACCCAGTACTTC
NA	TRBV2	NA	TRBJ1-5	CASSSNLVWGPTSNQPQHF	TGTGCCAGCAGTTCGAATTTGGTATGGGGGCCCACAAGCAATCAGCCCCAGCATTTT
NA	TRBV5-6	TRBD1	TRBJ1-2	CASSLAGTGPYGYTF	TGTGCCAGCAGCTTGGCCGGGACAGGCCCCTATGGCTACACCTTC
NA	TRBV4-3	NA	TRBJ2-2	CASSQPGPNTGELFF	TGCGCCAGCAGCCAACCAGGCCCGAACACCGGGGAGCTGTTTTTT
NA	TRBV4-1	NA	TRBJ2-7	CASSQALVATYEQYF	TGCGCCAGCAGCCAAGCTCTCGTCGCGACCTACGAGCAGTACTTC
NA	TRBV11-2	NA	TRBJ1-4	CASSLRTGGKEEKLFF	TGTGCCAGCAGCCTCCGTACGGGGGGCAAGGAAGAAAAACTGTTTTTT
NA	TRBV10-3	TRBD1	TRBJ1-5	CAISESRTGASNQPQHF	TGTGCCATCAGTGAGTCGAGGACAGGGGCGAGCAATCAGCCCCAGCATTTT
NA	TRBV6-1	TRBD1	TRBJ1-2	CASSESGQGTGGYTF	TGTGCCAGCAGTGAATCTGGGCAGGGGACAGGGGGCTACACCTTC
NA	TRBV24-1	TRBD2	TRBJ2-7	CATSPGTSGGPSYEQYF	TGTGCCACCAGCCCCGGGACTAGCGGGGGACCTTCCTACGAGCAGTACTTC
NA	TRBV28	NA	TRBJ1-3	CASSSQGRNTIYF	TGTGCCAGCAGTTCCCAGGGTAGAAACACCATATATTTT
NA	TRBV27	TRBD1	TRBJ1-5	CASSHRGSSNQPQHF	TGTGCCAGCAGCCACAGGGGTTCTAGCAATCAGCCCCAGCATTTT
once	TRBV25-1	NA	TRBJ2-1	CASSEFGHPNEQFF	TGTGCCAGCAGTGAATTTGGACACCCCAATGAGCAGTTCTTC
NA	TRBV7-9	TRBD1	TRBJ2-7	CASSPLTGGLEQYF	TGTGCCAGCAGTCCCCTGACAGGGGGACTCGAGCAGTACTTC
NA	TRBV12-5	NA	TRBJ2-7	CASGLVGSRTPREQYF	TGTGCTAGTGGTTTGGTGGGTAGCCGAACTCCGCGAGAGCAGTACTTC
NA	TRBV7-9	TRBD1	TRBJ1-4	CASSLKTGGEKLFF	TGTGCCAGCAGCTTGAAGACAGGGGGGGAAAAACTGTTTTTT
NA	TRBV7-2	NA	TRBJ1-4	CASSLGGVANEKLFF	TGTGCCAGCAGCTTAGGGGGGGTGGCTAATGAAAAACTGTTTTTT
NA	TRBV2	NA	TRBJ1-5	CASSVGPDSNQPQHF	TGTGCCAGCAGTGTGGGGCCAGATAGCAATCAGCCCCAGCATTTT
NA	TRBV7-8	NA	TRBJ1-5	CASSLQWGGNQPQHF	TGTGCCAGCAGCTTACAATGGGGGGGCAATCAGCCCCAGCATTTT
NA	TRBV5-6	NA	TRBJ1-6	CASSLRGYNSPLHF	TGTGCCAGCAGCTTGCGGGGATATAATTCACCCCTCCACTTT
NA	TRBV4-1	NA	TRBJ2-5	CASSQDGTSETQYF	TGCGCCAGCAGCCAAGACGGGACATCAGAGACCCAGTACTTC
NA	TRBV5-4	TRBD1	TRBJ1-1	CASSFNTGGGTEAFF	TGTGCCAGCAGCTTCAACACAGGGGGGGGCACTGAAGCTTTCTTT
once	TRBV28	NA	TRBJ1-5	CASSLSAGFGQPQHF	TGTGCCAGCAGTTTATCCGCGGGCTTTGGCCAGCCCCAGCATTTT
NA	TRBV28	NA	TRBJ1-4	CASSFPRVGKGEKLFF	TGTGCCAGCAGTTTCCCGCGGGTGGGAAAGGGTGAAAAACTGTTTTTT
NA	TRBV7-2	TRBD1	TRBJ1-2	CASSSPGTGATDYGYTF	TGTGCCAGCAGCAGTCCCGGGACAGGGGCCACTGACTATGGCTACACCTTC
few	TRBV6-5	NA	TRBJ1-2	CASSYGEGSYGYTF	TGTGCCAGCAGTTACGGGGAGGGGAGCTATGGCTACACCTTC
NA	TRBV27	TRBD2	TRBJ2-5	CASSAWTSGGEETQYF	TGTGCCAGCAGTGCATGGACTAGCGGGGGGGAGGAGACCCAGTACTTC
NA	TRBV5-1	TRBD1	TRBJ1-6	CASSTGQGYSPLHF	TGCGCCAGCAGCACCGGACAGGGTTATTCACCCCTCCACTTT
NA	TRBV28	TRBD1	TRBJ1-4	CASGDRGYEKLFF	TGTGCGAGCGGCGACAGGGGATACGAAAAACTGTTTTTT
NA	TRBV2	NA	TRBJ2-5	CASKMDPRRGVVTQYF	TGTGCCAGCAAAATGGATCCGCGAAGGGGCGTAGTGACCCAGTACTTC
NA	TRBV7-9	TRBD1	TRBJ1-2	CASSLGTDNYGYTF	TGTGCCAGCAGCTTGGGGACAGATAACTATGGCTACACCTTC
NA	TRBV11-2	NA	TRBJ2-5	CATAIGGPQETQYF	TGTGCCACGGCTATCGGGGGGCCCCAAGAGACCCAGTACTTC
few	TRBV7-9	TRBD1	TRBJ1-2	CASSLTGDRTGYTF	TGTGCCAGCAGCCTTACAGGGGATCGGACTGGCTACACCTTC
NA	TRBV18	NA	TRBJ1-3	CASSPDGVITGNTIYF	TGTGCCAGCTCACCCGACGGGGTAATAACTGGAAACACCATATATTTT
NA	TRBV12-3/TRBV12-4	NA	TRBJ2-7	CASSREIYEQYF	TGTGCCAGCAGTCGAGAAATCTACGAGCAGTACTTC
NA	TRBV7-9	NA	TRBJ2-3	CASSAPQTDTQYF	TGTGCCAGCAGCGCCCCACAGACAGATACGCAGTATTTT
NA	TRBV7-9	TRBD1	TRBJ1-4	CASSPKGTGTNEKLFF	TGTGCCAGCAGCCCGAAAGGGACAGGAACTAATGAAAAACTGTTTTTT
NA	TRBV27	NA	TRBJ2-1	CASSTLGSYNEQFF	TGTGCCAGCAGTACCCTAGGCTCCTACAATGAGCAGTTCTTC
once	TRBV2	NA	TRBJ2-7	CATQGTPSYEQYF	TGTGCCACCCAAGGGACACCTTCCTACGAGCAGTACTTC
NA	TRBV27	TRBD1	TRBJ1-1	CASIQLTGRTEAFF	TGTGCCAGCATCCAGCTGACAGGGCGAACTGAAGCTTTCTTT
few	TRBV4-3	NA	TRBJ2-2	CASSQVQGNTGELFF	TGCGCCAGCAGCCAAGTCCAGGGAAACACCGGGGAGCTGTTTTTT
NA	TRBV6-7	TRBD1	TRBJ1-1	CASSSTDRGPANTEAFF	TGTGCCAGCAGTTCAACTGACAGGGGACCTGCGAACACTGAAGCTTTCTTT
NA	TRBV10-3	NA	TRBJ1-3	CAILTDSSSGNTIYF	TGTGCCATTCTGACAGATTCCAGCTCTGGAAACACCATATATTTT
NA	TRBV18	NA	TRBJ1-3	CASSPNSQNSGNTIYF	TGTGCCAGCTCACCCAACTCTCAAAACTCTGGAAACACCATATATTTT
NA	TRBV7-2	TRBD2	TRBJ2-1	CASSLSGGVVGNEQFF	TGTGCCAGCAGTCTTAGCGGGGGGGTGGTGGGCAATGAGCAGTTCTTC
NA	TRBV10-3	TRBD1	TRBJ2-7	CAISERGQGAIYEQYF	TGTGCCATCAGTGAGCGGGGACAGGGGGCCATCTACGAGCAGTACTTC
NA	TRBV11-2	NA	TRBJ1-4	CASSLDRGALEKLFF	TGTGCCAGCAGCTTAGATCGGGGGGCTTTAGAAAAACTGTTTTTT
NA	TRBV7-7	NA	TRBJ2-5	CASSLGLTGPEGTQYF	TGTGCCAGCAGCTTAGGTCTCACGGGCCCGGAGGGGACCCAGTACTTC